This TCR beta chain was documented in a study of cytomegalovirus exposure and HLA in healthy donors. Study outcomes and limitations: TCR beta sequences reportedly predicted most subjects' HLA-A and HLA-B alleles accurately. In all likelihood, a cluster of highly shared sequence variants was a sequencing artifact. Rare TCR sequences dominated, though some public TCRs recurred in many donors.

V shed 5 bases and J shed 3 bases, with 11 bases lying between them. The germline gives CDR1 SGHAT, CDR2 FQNNGV. CDR3 size: 13 residues. PCR amplification relied on 60 Vbeta primers (plus 13 Jbeta primers). Using immunoSEQ multiplex PCR, the repertoire was profiled, and TCRdb retains in-frame clones only, with some absent. The sample comprises 150,000 to 170,000 clones, 65% to 85% of which are singletons, and 5.6% rests with the top ten. Notes on this clone: As yet, its antigen is unknown.

The V call is TRBV11-2, the J call TRBJ2-7, with D maybe TRBD1 (5 bases). Sequencing was done on a sample of PBMCs. The receptor's source is a woman aged 40 to 50 in good health and CMV-seropositive. The CDR3 loop is CASSLGQNYEQYF. In nucleotides, the CDR3 is TGTGCCAGCAGCCTCGGACAAAACTACGAGCAGTACTTC.